The clone carrying this TCR beta chain was detected only a few times. The CDR3 covers 17 residues. TCRdb keeps only in-frame clones here, not all; method: immunoSEQ multiplex PCR. The sample has 11,000 to 15,000 clones, 80% to 90% seen once. The data were taken from a study of PD-1 blockade in classical Hodgkin lymphoma. Brentuximab vedotin exposure varied among the patients, all of whom had relapsed after autologous stem cell transplantation. The receptor's source is a human donor with classical Hodgkin lymphoma. The chain is built from TRBV21-1 and TRBJ1-2; the D segment call TRBD1 is taken from the table without a DNA check. TRBV21-1 is a pseudogene segment. Sequencing was performed on peripheral blood mononuclear cells (PBMCs), taken at baseline. Written as DNA, the CDR3 is TGTGCCAGCAGCAAACCTTCCGAGACAGGTCACAACTATGGCTACACCTTC. Residues: CASSKPSETGHNYGYTF.